This T cell receptor (beta chain) came from a study of CD8+CD57+ T cells in acquired aplastic anemia. Study context: Sorted CD4+ and CD8+ cells gave an average of 3.2 ug of DNA. The average read count for CD4+ cells in healthy donors was about 9.9 million.

For CDR3 and TCR beta VDJ profiling, genomic DNA was the template used. TCRdb ran MiXCR on the reads and lists one entry per CDR3 protein. The sample has 200,000 to 250,000 distinct CDR3 sequences; 30% to 40% are singletons. The V segment lost 1 base and the J segment 9 bases; nucleotides outside the gene matches: 10. The CDR3 runs 15 residues. Germline assignment: CDR1 DFQATT and CDR2 SNEGSKA (reference sequence). Study results and limitations: Simpson's diversity of CD8+ cells was not significantly different in patients compared with controls. Patients and controls shared under 35 CD8+ CDR3 sequences, highly expressed in patients.

Comment on this clonotype: Antigen unknown.

Input material: sorted CD4+, CD8+, or CD8+CD57+ T cells (not recorded which) from PBMCs. This rearrangement joins TRBV20-1 to TRBJ2-1; 9 nucleotides align to TRBD2. The receptor comes from a human donor in good health, serving as a control. For the CDR3, the DNA is TGCAGTGCTAGAGGCGGGGGGGCGGGAGTAATTGAGCAGTTCTTC. Its protein product is CSARGGGAGVIEQFF.